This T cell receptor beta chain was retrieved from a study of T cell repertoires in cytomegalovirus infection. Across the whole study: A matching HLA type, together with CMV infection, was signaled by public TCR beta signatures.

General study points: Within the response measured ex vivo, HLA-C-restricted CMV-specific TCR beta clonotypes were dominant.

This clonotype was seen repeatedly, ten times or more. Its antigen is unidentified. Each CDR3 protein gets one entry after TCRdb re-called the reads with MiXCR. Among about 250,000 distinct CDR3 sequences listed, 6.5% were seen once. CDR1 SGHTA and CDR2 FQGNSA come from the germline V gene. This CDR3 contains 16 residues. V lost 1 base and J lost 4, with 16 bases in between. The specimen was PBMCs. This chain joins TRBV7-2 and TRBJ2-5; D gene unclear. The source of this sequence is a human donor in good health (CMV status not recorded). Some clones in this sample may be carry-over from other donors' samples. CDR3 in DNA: TGTGCCAGCAGCTTAGATTGGGTTGATCGTGGAGAGACCCAGTACTTC. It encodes CASSLDWVDRGETQYF.